These 16 T cell receptor beta chains were all obtained from the same sample, sequenced in a study of beta chain features in type 1 diabetes. Sequenced material consisted of expressed TCRB transcripts (all of the isolated RNA was reverse transcribed). Generated by immunoSEQ multiplex PCR, the TCRdb table keeps only in-frame clones and is missing some. Counted here are 80,000 to 90,000 clones, under 35% occurring once; the ten biggest clones make up 0.4% to 0.45%. Sequenced sample: stem cell memory CD4+ T cells from blood. The receptors were gathered from a young woman in good health.

In this sample, this clone turned up once. This sequence joins TRBV14 and TRBJ2-7; no definite D call. Germline V gene data show CDR1 as SGHDN and CDR2 as FVKESK. The V and J ends lost 4 bases and 0 bases respectively, with 7 bases between them. CDR3 length equals 13 residues. DNA of the CDR3: TGTGCCAGCAGCCCCTCCAGCTCCTACGAGCAGTACTTC. Its protein product is CASSPSSSYEQYF.

V usage is TRBV9 and J usage is TRBJ1-1; D ambiguous. The V gene lost 3 bases and the J gene lost 5 bases, with 17 bases spanning the gap. CDR3 length equals 15 residues. CDR1 is SGDLS and CDR2 is YYNGEE in the germline V gene. The CDR3 spells CASSAAAATGTEAFF. The CDR3 region has the DNA TGTGCCAGCAGCGCAGCTGCAGCGACGGGGACTGAAGCTTTCTTT.

The chain uses TRBV5-4 and TRBJ2-2; TRBD1 is a possible D gene (5 bases). The CDR3 is 15 residues long. Germline V gene data show CDR1 as SGHNT and CDR2 as YYREEE (reference sequence). V was shortened by 3 bases and J by 6 bases, with 15 bases between the two germline ends. The CDR3 DNA reads TGTGCCAGCAGCTCCTCGAAGGGGCCAGCCGGGGAGCTGTTTTTT. Translating it yields CASSSSKGPAGELFF.

The chain carries TRBV27 and TRBJ1-2; 7 bases map to TRBD1. This CDR3 has 14 amino acids. Looked up from germline, CDR1 is MNHEY and CDR2 is SMNVEV (reference sequence). Trimming took 5 bases from V and 4 from J; bases not matched to a gene: 7. The CDR3 DNA reads TGTGCCAGCAGTCCACAGGGGATTAGCTATGGCTACACCTTC. As protein: CASSPQGISYGYTF.

This clone was counted between two and nine times. The rearrangement joins TRBV5-4 to TRBJ2-5, with 8 positions matching TRBD1. Germline CDR1 reads SGHNT; CDR2 reads YYREEE (reference sequence). The junction had 8 bases not matched to a gene; V was cut back by 2 bases and J by 5 bases. The length of the CDR3 is 15 residues. Here the CDR3 DNA reads TGTGCCAGCAGCTTAAGCGGACAGGGATTGGAGACCCAGTACTTC. The encoded protein is CASSLSGQGLETQYF. Full variable domain (missing parts from reference TRBV5-4 and TRBJ2-5): ETGVTQSPTHLIKTRGQQVTLRCSSQSGHNTVSWYQQALGQGPQFIFQYYREEENGRGNFPPRFSGLQFPNYSSELNVNALELDDSALYLCASSLSGQGLETQYFGPGTRLLVL.

This clone was found a few times. The chain employs TRBV29-1 and TRBJ1-1; D unclear. V lost 3 bases, J lost 0 bases, and 8 bases lay in between. Germline V gene sequence: CDR1 SQVTM, CDR2 ANQGSEA. The CDR3 loop spans 13 amino acids. The DNA for the CDR3 is TGCAGCGTTGAGGTGGGCATGAACACTGAAGCTTTCTTT. Protein product: CSVEVGMNTEAFF.

This clone has more than one count but fewer than ten. The chain links TRBV11-2 to TRBJ2-7; a weak D match, TRBD2 (5 bases). Deletions cut 5 bases from V and 0 bases from J, with 14 bases between. CDR1 and CDR2 (germline): SGHAT, FQNNGV. CDR3 length equals 15 residues. CDR3 sequence: CASSTTRDYSYEQYF. The CDR3 DNA follows: TGTGCCAGCAGCACCACTCGAGACTACTCCTACGAGCAGTACTTC.

Notes on this clone: The same CDR3 can be traced to other DNA sequences in this sample. This chain connects TRBV11-2 to TRBJ2-5; TRBD2 matches 13 bases. This CDR3 contains 14 residues. Germline-derived CDR1 and CDR2 are SGHAT and FQNNGV. The trim removed 5 bases at V and 4 bases at J, leaving 1 base unmatched. CDR3 DNA: TGTGCCAGCAGCCGGACTAGCGGGAGAGAGACCCAGTACTTC. Its translation: CASSRTSGRETQYF.

The DNA for the CDR3 is TGTGCCAGCAGCTTGGCATACAACACCGGGGAGCTGTTTTTT. This gives the protein CASSLAYNTGELFF. The V call is TRBV7-3, the J call TRBJ2-2; D is uncertain. Germline lookup yields CDR1 SGHTA and CDR2 FQGTGA. Trimming stripped 3 bases from V and 2 bases from J, with 7 bases between. The CDR3 loop spans 14 amino acids.

This chain joins TRBV2 and TRBJ2-7, with a tentative D call TRBD1 (6 bases). With 2 bases removed from V and 5 bases from J, the gap between germline ends came to 16 bases. Germline assignment: CDR1 SNHLY and CDR2 FYNNEI. The CDR3 contains 15 residues. The CDR3 DNA reads TGTGCCAGCAGTGAACAGGGGATCTCTAGCCACGAGCAGTACTTC. Amino acids: CASSEQGISSHEQYF.

This clone has only a few counts. This chain uses TRBV2 with TRBJ1-1; D is uncertain. Germline V gene data show CDR1 as SNHLY and CDR2 as FYNNEI. V lost 3 bases to trimming and J lost 1 base, with 9 bases between them. The CDR3 is 14 amino acids. CDR3 sequence (DNA): TGTGCCAGCAGTGAGCGGGAAGGGAACACTGAAGCTTTCTTT. This codes for CASSEREGNTEAFF.

The V and J genes are TRBV5-1 and TRBJ1-3; D remains ambiguous. This CDR3 has 14 amino acids. The germline gives CDR1 SGHRS, CDR2 YFSETQ. The V end lost 3 bases, the J end lost 1 base, and 8 bases lay between the germline ends. The CDR3: CASSSGVSGNTIYF. The CDR3 nucleotides read TGCGCCAGCAGCTCCGGGGTTTCTGGAAACACCATATATTTT.

The gene calls are TRBV5-4 and TRBJ2-3; 10 nucleotides agree with TRBD2. CDR1 is SGHNT, CDR2 YYREEE, per germline (reference sequence). The CDR3 is 17 amino acids. J was trimmed by 3 bases and V by 4 bases; bases with no gene match: 11. The DNA for the CDR3 is TGTGCCAGCAGCCCCGGACTAGCGGTTGATCGGACAGATACGCAGTATTTT. It specifies CASSPGLAVDRTDTQYF.

The chain has TRBV9 and TRBJ2-3; possibly TRBD1 for D (7 bases). V dropped 3 bases and J dropped 6 bases, with 17 bases sitting between them. The germline gives CDR1 SGDLS, CDR2 YYNGEE. The CDR3 loop spans 15 amino acids. Here the CDR3 reads CASSAAGGGYDTQYF. CDR3 nucleotide sequence: TGTGCCAGCAGCGCCGCCGGAGGGGGCTATGATACGCAGTATTTT.

The CDR3 is CASSPQGTGDTQYF. In DNA, the CDR3 is TGCGCCAGCAGCCCCCAAGGGACAGGGGATACGCAGTATTTT. The gene calls are TRBV4-1 and TRBJ2-3; 9 bases line up with TRBD1. Germline V lookup: CDR1 MGHRA, CDR2 YSYEKL. The CDR3 loop spans 14 amino acids. V lost 4 bases and J lost 6; bases outside the gene matches: 5.

This clone has more than one count but fewer than ten. This chain links TRBV7-2 with TRBJ2-7, with D maybe TRBD2 (7 bases). Germline-derived CDR1 and CDR2 are SGHTA and FQGNSA. The CDR3 is 15 residues long. Trimming removed 3 bases from V and 4 bases from J, with 16 bases in between. The CDR3 protein is CASSLGAGDIYEQYF. CDR3 nucleotides: TGTGCCAGCAGCTTGGGGGCGGGGGACATATACGAGCAGTACTTC.